This T cell receptor beta chain was sequenced for a study of brain metastases from non-small cell lung cancer. Findings of the study overall: Compared with primary tumors, brain metastases showed less T-cell infiltration. Expanded T-cell clones appeared in 64% of brain metastases over primaries. TCR repertoires overlapped largely between brain metastases and matched primaries.

The data were produced by immunoSEQ multiplex PCR, yet TCRdb's version contains in-frame clones alone and is incomplete. The sample shows some 4,000 clones, 70% to 85% of them seen only once. For this clone: What it binds is unknown.

The V gene lost 6 bases and the J gene lost 3 bases, with 11 bases spanning the gap. There are 14 residues in the CDR3. Germline CDR1 reads MNHEY; CDR2 reads SVGEGT. V and J are TRBV6-2 or TRBV6-3 and TRBJ2-2; maybe TRBD2 (5 bases). The origin of this receptor is a donor at least 40 years old with non-small cell lung cancer. Sequencing input: primary lung tumor tissue. In DNA, the CDR3 is TGTGCCAGCAGCAGCGGACGGGACACCGGGGAGCTGTTTTTT. Translated, it gives CASSSGRDTGELFF.